The 16 T cell receptor beta chains below come from one sample, sequenced in a study of blood T cell repertoires in COVID-19. Repertoires were generated with immunoSEQ multiplex PCR, while TCRdb's copy carries only in-frame clones and drops some. In the table there are some 87,000 clones, around four fifths of which are singletons. Sequencing was performed on peripheral blood. The source is a woman in her seventies with active or convalescent COVID-19.

The genes are TRBV6-2 or TRBV6-3 and TRBJ1-5; 9 bases match TRBD1. Germline CDR1 MNHEY, CDR2 SVGEGT. The CDR3 consists of 17 residues. V shed 5 bases and J 1 base; nucleotides not matched to a gene: 9. The CDR3 loop reads CASSPLTGGTSNQPQHF. The CDR3 DNA reads TGTGCCAGCAGTCCCCTCACAGGGGGCACGAGCAATCAGCCCCAGCATTTT.

A few counts support this clone. V is TRBV7-8 and J is TRBJ1-2; the match to TRBD1 covers 7 bases. Germline V gene lookup returns CDR1 SGHVS and CDR2 FQNEAQ. J lost 5 bases, V lost 5 bases, and 5 bases had no gene match. The CDR3 is made up of 13 amino acids. For the CDR3, the DNA is TGTGCCAGCAGCGCCGGACAGGATTATGGCTACACCTTC. This gives the protein CASSAGQDYGYTF.

V is TRBV10-3 and J is TRBJ2-5, with 7 bases matching TRBD2. The germline gives CDR1 ENHRY, CDR2 SYGVKD. Unmatched junction bases numbered 5, after V lost 8 bases and J lost 5 bases. The CDR3 runs to 12 residues. Here the CDR3 DNA reads TGTGCCATCTCCCCAGCGGGGGAGACCCAGTACTTC. Its protein product is CAISPAGETQYF.

The rearrangement uses TRBV4-2 and TRBJ2-2; D possibly corresponds to TRBD1 (6 bases). The CDR3 contains 17 residues. In germline, CDR1 is LGHNA, CDR2 YNFKEQ. The V gene lost 0 bases and the J gene lost 3 bases, with 14 bases spanning the gap. The CDR3 coding sequence is TGTGCCAGCAGCCAAGAAGGGAGCAGGGGTTACACCGGGGAGCTGTTTTTT. Translated, it gives CASSQEGSRGYTGELFF.

The rearrangement joins TRBV4-1 to TRBJ2-7; TRBD1 agrees at 10 bases. Losses at the gene ends were 1 base for V and 5 bases for J; bases not matched to a gene: 5. The CDR3 runs to 15 residues. The germline CDR1 and CDR2 sequences are MGHRA and YSYEKL. CDR3 nucleotides: TGCGCCAGCAGCCAAGTCGGGACAGGGGTCGACGAGCAGTACTTC. Its protein product is CASSQVGTGVDEQYF.

This chain uses TRBV19 with TRBJ1-1, with TRBD1 matching 7 bases. The CDR3 runs to 14 residues. CDR1 LNHDA and CDR2 SQIVND come from the germline V gene (reference sequence). V lost 1 base and J lost 5; bases outside the gene matches: 4. This CDR3 reads CASSIGQGSTEAFF. The CDR3 nucleotides are TGTGCCAGTAGTATAGGACAGGGAAGTACTGAAGCTTTCTTT.

This clone was found a few times. The chain combines TRBV2 with TRBJ1-2, with unresolved D. V was pared by 5 bases and J by 1 base, with 14 bases between. There are 15 residues in the CDR3. Germline V gene data show CDR1 as SNHLY and CDR2 as FYNNEI. CDR3 protein: CASSRAGGINYGYTF. The CDR3 DNA sequence: TGTGCCAGCAGTAGGGCAGGAGGAATTAACTATGGCTACACCTTC. The whole variable domain, filled in from reference TRBV2 and TRBJ1-2, reads EPEVTQTPSHQVTQMGQEVILRCVPISNHLYFYWYRQILGQKVEFLVSFYNNEISEKSEIFDDQFSVERPDGSNFTLKIRSTKLEDSAMYFCASSRAGGINYGYTFGSGTRLTVV.

The gene calls are TRBV4-2 and TRBJ2-2; 10 positions agree with TRBD2. There are 16 residues in the CDR3. Germline values: CDR1 LGHNA, CDR2 YNFKEQ. Trimming removed 6 bases from V and 3 bases from J; junction bases left unmatched: 7. CDR3 DNA: TGTGCCAGCAGTGCAGCGGGGGGGCCTCACACCGGGGAGCTGTTTTTT. Amino acids: CASSAAGGPHTGELFF.

This CDR3 is CASTTSGGARAEQFF. The CDR3 DNA is TGTGCCAGCACTACTAGCGGGGGGGCCCGAGCTGAGCAGTTCTTC. The rearrangement links TRBV28 to TRBJ2-1; 13 positions match TRBD2. Trimming took 7 bases from V and 9 from J; bases not matched to a gene: 9. Germline V gene data show CDR1 as MDHEN and CDR2 as SYDVKM. There are 15 residues in the CDR3. The full variable domain, rest sourced from reference TRBV28 and TRBJ2-1, is DVKVTQSSRYLVKRTGEKVFLECVQDMDHENMFWYRQDPGLGLRLIYFSYDVKMKEKGDIPEGYSVSREKKERFSLILESASTNQTSMYLCASTTSGGARAEQFFGPGTRLTVL.

This clone was counted once. The V and J genes are TRBV24-1 and TRBJ1-2; TRBD1 aligns across 8 bases. The CDR3 contains 15 residues. The V gene's germline CDR1 is KGHDR and CDR2 SFDVKD. Losses at the gene ends were 3 bases for V and 7 bases for J; bases not matched to a gene: 9. CDR3 sequence reads: CATSDAPGQARGYTF. CDR3 in DNA: TGTGCCACCAGTGATGCACCGGGACAGGCTCGTGGCTACACCTTC.

The rearrangement joins TRBV19 to TRBJ1-1; perhaps TRBD1 as D (6 bases). This CDR3 has 14 amino acids. Germline values: CDR1 LNHDA, CDR2 SQIVND (reference sequence). Trimming took 2 bases from V and 4 from J, leaving 11 bases between them. The CDR3 DNA follows: TGTGCCAGTAGTATAACCGGGACACTCACTGAAGCTTTCTTT. It is translated as CASSITGTLTEAFF. Full variable domain (rest looked up from reference TRBV19 and TRBJ1-1): DGGITQSPKYLFRKEGQNVTLSCEQNLNHDAMYWYRQDPGQGLRLIYYSQIVNDFQKGDIAEGYSVSREKKESFPLTVTSAQKNPTAFYLCASSITGTLTEAFFGQGTRLTVV.

In DNA form, the CDR3 reads TGTGCCAGCAGCCCTGAGGGGGCAAGGACCGGGGAGCTGTTTTTT. This sequence encodes CASSPEGARTGELFF. The rearrangement links TRBV7-9 to TRBJ2-2; 7 bases line up with TRBD1. CDR3 length equals 15 residues. V dropped 5 bases and J dropped 5; count of bases not matched to a gene: 8. Germline values: CDR1 SEHNR, CDR2 FQNEAQ (reference sequence).

The chain combines TRBV2 with TRBJ2-3, with TRBD2 identical over 11 bases. The length of the CDR3 is 14 residues. V shed 6 bases, J shed 5 bases, and the junction held 4 bases outside the gene matches. The germline V gene encodes CDR1 SNHLY and CDR2 FYNNEI. CDR3: CASRLAGGGDTQYF. The CDR3 nucleotides are TGTGCCAGCAGGCTAGCGGGGGGAGGAGATACGCAGTATTTT.

This chain links TRBV10-3 with TRBJ2-5, with TRBD2 matching 9 bases. Per germline, CDR1 ENHRY and CDR2 SYGVKD. V was pared by 4 bases and J by 2 bases, with 2 bases of the junction left unmatched. The CDR3 runs 14 residues. This CDR3 is CAISGLAVQETQYF. For the CDR3, the DNA is TGTGCCATCAGTGGACTAGCGGTACAAGAGACCCAGTACTTC.

The V and J genes are TRBV15 and TRBJ1-2; 9 nucleotides align to TRBD1. J was trimmed by 7 bases and V by 6 bases; bases with no gene match: 6. Germline CDR1 reads LNHNV; CDR2 reads YYDKDF (reference sequence). This CDR3 comprises 13 residues. The CDR3 sequence is CATSTGGAFGYTF. CDR3 coding DNA: TGTGCCACCAGTACAGGGGGCGCGTTTGGCTACACCTTC.

V usage is TRBV2 and J usage is TRBJ1-4, with a possible D match to TRBD1 (5 bases). V shed 3 bases and J shed 11 bases, with 16 bases lying between them. The CDR3 consists of 14 residues. CDR1 is SNHLY, CDR2 FYNNEI, per germline. The CDR3 DNA is TGTGCCAGCAGTGAGCGTTGGGGGGATGGGAAACTGTTTTTT. Its protein product is CASSERWGDGKLFF.